This T cell receptor (beta chain) was obtained from a study of cytomegalovirus exposure and HLA in healthy donors. General observations from the study: DRB1 showed the most TCR associations and HLA-C the fewest in a later analysis, as rates varied by HLA locus. Many donors carried some public TCRs, although rarity characterized most TCR sequences.

V trimming: 4 bases; J trimming: 3 bases; junction bases outside the gene matches: 9. This CDR3 spans 15 amino acids. Germline-derived CDR1 and CDR2 are SGHAT and FQNNGV. Healthy donors of bone marrow made up the group. At sampling all donors were nominally healthy, likely with unrecorded immune exposures. Of note for this clone: The antigen is not known.

The PCR had 60 Vbeta and 13 Jbeta primers. Using immunoSEQ multiplex PCR, the repertoire was profiled, and TCRdb retains in-frame clones only, with some absent. The sample yields about 160,000 clones, about three quarters seen once. The rearrangement uses TRBV11-2 and TRBJ2-7; 7 bases line up with TRBD1. The TCR was taken from a woman aged 45-65 years in good health and CMV-seropositive. Sequenced: PBMCs. For the CDR3, the DNA is TGTGCCAGCAGCTCATTCGACAGGGAAGTCTACGAGCAGTACTTC. The encoded protein is CASSSFDREVYEQYF.